These 13 T cell receptor beta chains were all obtained from the same sample, sequenced in a study of blood T cell repertoires in COVID-19. The table came from immunoSEQ multiplex PCR; TCRdb's copy has only in-frame clones and leaves some out. Of roughly 100,000 clones listed, around 90% are singletons. The sample was peripheral blood. The receptors stem from a human donor in a cohort sampled during active COVID-19.

The chain links TRBV5-6 to TRBJ1-2, with TRBD1 matching 7 bases. The V gene's germline CDR1 is SGHDT and CDR2 YYEEEE. J lost 8 bases, V lost 2 bases, and 9 bases had no gene match. The CDR3 is 14 amino acids. The CDR3: CASSFDEGAEGYTF. The CDR3 DNA sequence: TGTGCCAGCAGCTTTGATGAGGGGGCGGAAGGCTACACCTTC.

V and J are TRBV6-5 and TRBJ2-5; TRBD2 agrees at 8 bases. Germline V gene data show CDR1 as MNHEY and CDR2 as SVGAGI. Trimming took 6 bases from V and 3 from J; bases not matched to a gene: 9. The CDR3 consists of 15 residues. The CDR3 sequence: CASSPRGGVKETQYF. CDR3 coding DNA: TGTGCCAGCAGCCCCCGGGGGGGAGTAAAAGAGACCCAGTACTTC.

The chain has TRBV5-1 and TRBJ1-5; possibly TRBD1 for D (6 bases). Trimming took off 2 bases at V and 11 bases at J, with 23 bases between the two ends. CDR1 and CDR2 (germline): SGHRS, YFSETQ. CDR3 length: 16 residues. CDR3 loop: CASSFTPGHSSAAQHF. The CDR3 coding sequence is TGCGCCAGCAGCTTTACACCGGGACACTCAAGTGCGGCCCAGCATTTT. The full variable domain, its missing parts supplied by reference TRBV5-1 and TRBJ1-5, is KAGVTQTPRYLIKTRGQQVTLSCSPISGHRSVSWYQQTPGQGLQFLFEYFSETQRNKGNFPGRFSGRQFSNSRSEMNVSTLELGDSALYLCASSFTPGHSSAAQHFGDGTRLSIL.

The V and J genes are TRBV27 and TRBJ2-3; TRBD2 matches at 9 bases. CDR3 size: 18 residues. From germline, CDR1 is MNHEY and CDR2 SMNVEV (reference sequence). J gave up 2 bases and V 7 bases, and 16 bases lay outside the gene matches. CDR3 region: CASIGLRGGAGHTDTQYF. DNA of the CDR3: TGTGCCAGCATCGGGCTGCGGGGGGGCGCTGGGCACACAGATACGCAGTATTTT.

This sequence joins TRBV18 and TRBJ2-5; perhaps TRBD2 as D (6 bases). Trimming stripped 3 bases from V and 2 bases from J, with 10 bases between. The CDR3 sequence is 14 residues long. Germline assignment: CDR1 KGHSH and CDR2 LQKENI. CDR3 residues: CASSPKTRQETQYF. DNA for the CDR3: TGTGCCAGCTCACCCAAGACTAGGCAAGAGACCCAGTACTTC.

The V gene is TRBV10-1, the J gene TRBJ2-3; D not resolved. Between the trimmed V and J ends, which lost 4 bases and 0 bases, there was a span of 14 bases. The CDR3 runs 16 residues. Germline CDR1 is WNHNN and CDR2 is SYGVQD (reference sequence). The chain's CDR3 is CASSGSLMGSTDTQYF. Written as DNA, the CDR3 is TGCGCCAGCAGTGGATCCCTGATGGGCAGCACAGATACGCAGTATTTT.

The chain carries TRBV19 and TRBJ2-7; the D is unclear. Germline V gene sequence: CDR1 LNHDA, CDR2 SQIVND (reference sequence). The CDR3 runs 13 residues. Trimming left V 3 bases short and J 4 bases short, with 10 bases between. Written as DNA, the CDR3 is TGTGCCAGTAGTATGAACAACCCTTACGAGCAGTACTTC. It yields the protein CASSMNNPYEQYF.

This clone was picked up one time. The chain recombines TRBV7-3 with TRBJ2-2, with 8 bases that match TRBD1. The CDR3 consists of 16 residues. The V gene end was trimmed by 3 bases and the J gene end by 4 bases; junction bases not matched to a gene: 7. The germline V gene has CDR1 SGHTA and CDR2 FQGTGA. The CDR3 DNA follows: TGTGCCAGCAGCTTTACAGGGGGGCTGCTCACCGGGGAGCTGTTTTTT. It codes for CASSFTGGLLTGELFF.

In nucleotides, the CDR3 is TGCGCCAGCAGCTTGCGTGACTCCGGGGGGTTCGGCTCCTACAATGAGCAGTTCTTC. Translation gives CASSLRDSGGFGSYNEQFF. This chain connects TRBV5-1 to TRBJ2-1; 7 positions match TRBD2. The CDR3 runs to 19 residues. V was clipped by 1 base and J by 0 bases; unmatched bases: 13. CDR1 is SGHRS and CDR2 is YFSETQ in the germline V gene.

The V call is TRBV24-1, the J call TRBJ2-1; D unresolved. The V end lost 4 bases, the J end lost 1 base, and 13 bases lay between the germline ends. CDR1 KGHDR and CDR2 SFDVKD come from the germline V gene. The CDR3 length is 16 residues. Written as DNA, the CDR3 is TGTGCCACCAGTGACCTTCTAGGCGGATCCTACAATGAGCAGTTCTTC. Amino acid sequence: CATSDLLGGSYNEQFF.

The chain is built from TRBV18 and TRBJ2-7, with no clear D. The germline gives CDR1 KGHSH, CDR2 LQKENI. This CDR3 is 13 amino acids long. V was pared by 0 bases and J by 1 base, with 4 bases between. The CDR3 loop is CASSPPSSYEQYF. CDR3 in DNA: TGTGCCAGCTCACCACCGTCTTCCTACGAGCAGTACTTC.

V and J are TRBV7-9 and TRBJ2-6, with TRBD2 as a possible D gene (5 bases). Germline-derived CDR1 and CDR2 are SEHNR and FQNEAQ (reference sequence). CDR3 length: 15 residues. Between the trimmed V and J ends, which lost 5 bases and 0 bases, there was a span of 8 bases. The CDR3 loop reads CASSPGLSGANVLTF. The CDR3 DNA reads as TGTGCCAGCAGCCCCGGACTCTCTGGGGCCAACGTCCTGACTTTC.

This clone was detected only once. V and J are TRBV12-5 and TRBJ1-5; D is possibly TRBD1 (5 bases). Germline V gene data show CDR1 as LGHNT and CDR2 as FRNRAP. The CDR3 contains 13 residues. The germline V and J ends were trimmed by 5 bases and 5 bases, with 10 bases remaining between them. The chain's CDR3 is CASGPAGYQPQHF. The CDR3 bases are TGTGCTAGTGGTCCCGCAGGGTATCAGCCCCAGCATTTT.